One and the same sample provided the 3 T cell receptor beta chains below, sequenced in a study of cytomegalovirus exposure and HLA in healthy donors. The PCR was carried out with 60 Vbeta primers and 13 Jbeta primers. Some clones are missing from TCRdb's copy, which holds only in-frame ones; the method was immunoSEQ multiplex PCR. This table holds some 200,000 clones, roughly 82% found once. Sequences were obtained from PBMCs. These TCRs come from a woman aged 50 to 65 in good health and CMV-seropositive.

This clone was found a few times. CDR3 in DNA: TGTGCCTGGAACCGCCAGGGCCCCCAGTACTTC. As protein: CAWNRQGPQYF. The chain joins TRBV30 to TRBJ2-5, with D possibly being TRBD1 (5 bases). V was pared by 4 bases and J by 9 bases, with 12 bases between. Germline assignment: CDR1 GTSNPN and CDR2 SVGIG (reference sequence). The CDR3 has 11 residues.

This rearrangement joins TRBV7-2 to TRBJ2-5, with a weak D call TRBD1 (5 bases). Trimming left V 1 base short and J 6 bases short, with 12 bases between. The CDR3 consists of 14 residues. CDR1 is SGHTA and CDR2 is FQGNSA in the germline V gene. CDR3 in DNA: TGTGCCAGCAGCTTAGGCAGGGCTTCGCAGACCCAGTACTTC. Protein: CASSLGRASQTQYF.

This clone was recorded only once. The rearrangement uses TRBV7-9 and TRBJ2-5, with 8 bases matching TRBD1. V lost 1 base, J lost 2 bases, and 3 bases stayed unmatched. The CDR3 has 15 residues. Germline assignment: CDR1 SEHNR and CDR2 FQNEAQ (reference sequence). The CDR3 loop is CASSLGDRPQETQYF. The CDR3 DNA reads TGTGCCAGCAGCTTAGGGGACAGGCCTCAAGAGACCCAGTACTTC.